This T cell receptor beta chain was sequenced in a study of cytomegalovirus exposure and HLA in healthy donors (TCRdb year 2017). For the wider study: An earlier analysis of several hundred of the donors reported approximately 280 Gb of sequence data and 117 million unique TCR beta sequences obtained from about 179 million T cells. All discovery cohort repertoires had been generated using a single sequencing platform. The T cell repertoires of under 700 subjects were profiled by immunosequencing and related to cytomegalovirus serostatus. HLA typing covered class I and class II loci at four-digit resolution. Approximately 310 gigabases of sequencing data and 80 million or so unique TCR sequences were included in an early release covering around 600 HLA-typed donors. A handful of DR-DQ haplotypes were handled as single units for association and clustering because linkage in the cohort was strong. Rather than drawing on any new phenotypic data, the later analysis identified candidate immune exposures from TCR beta sequences and the way those sequences occurred across donors. To decide whether each TCR beta V gene segment behaved as functional or pseudogenic, an earlier analysis of fewer than 750 of the donors relied on high-throughput TCR beta sequencing. Alongside the repertoire data, information on donor age, sex, ethnicity and CMV serostatus was compiled. Among some 410 genotyped donors of the cohort, an average of approximately 240,000 unique TCR beta nucleotide sequences were sequenced per donor, roughly a sixth of them non-productive. The study aimed to test whether cataloging public T cell receptors could reveal signatures of past pathogen exposure. High-throughput TCR immunosequencing, statistical association of individual TCRs with disease status, and machine learning were combined to predict cytomegalovirus infection status. A later analysis re-examined previously published TCR beta repertoires from hundreds of donors and added high-resolution HLA genotyping to investigate patterns of TCR occurrence. Of the approximately 370 genotyped donors, approximately 81% were placed in the genetic ancestry cluster associated with self-reported Caucasian donors. The number of typed donors differed by locus: about 629-640 for A, B, C, DRB1 and DQB1; 522 for DQA1; around 610 for DPA1; and 400 to 480 for DPB1. A separate validation cohort of approximately 120 different subjects was used in addition to the roughly 700-subject first cohort. A later genetic analysis took genome-wide SNP genotypes for about 65% of the 666 donors and used that subset as a discovery cohort. Study-wide conclusions, independent of this receptor: In this cohort, only TCR beta chains were sequenced, and detectable features were limited by the absence of alpha or paired-chain data. Cytomegalovirus status was reported to be diagnosed by the classifier with high specificity and sensitivity in both the original and validation cohorts. Correlated functional status among segregating V segments might be attributable to linkage disequilibrium, but an unknown experimental factor could not be ruled out. The earlier analysis of nearly 600 of the donors excluded 15 to 20 rarely observed V segments, including chromosome 9 orphons, because counts were too low. Compared with equally common non-associated chains, HLA-associated TCR beta chains in a later analysis were more clonally expanded and had lower generation probabilities. An association between a missense DCLRE1C variant and V-gene and J-gene trimming of TCR beta chains was found in a later genetic analysis and replicated in an independent cohort. The study listed 150 to 200 TCR beta chains as associated with cytomegalovirus. Sequencing depth was assumed to be roughly uniform across donors in the presence/absence analyses, though that assumption may not hold. A later analysis found that most CMV-associated TCR beta chains appeared HLA-restricted, with HLA associations seemingly driven largely by CMV exposure. Compared with the approximately 720-donor mean, donors in an Asian-associated ancestry cluster had fewer N-insertions in productive TCRs, according to a later genetic analysis. HLA typing was unavailable for some donors at each locus, so association tests used only the typed subset. For the cohort, immune exposure information was limited to CMV serostatus. Most TCR sequences were observed very rarely across donors, whereas some public TCRs were present in many individuals. A further reported finding was that TCR beta sequences accurately predicted the HLA-A and HLA-B alleles for most subjects in the first cohort. When HLA alleles, especially DR and DQ, strongly co-occurred, attributing TCR associations to individual alleles was difficult. Three of the identified cytomegalovirus-associated TCR beta chains were confirmed in vitro to be specific for cytomegalovirus antigens. The 87-base-pair reads could not distinguish some IMGT-functional V segments, including TRBV6-2 and TRBV6-3, so those segments were excluded. A group of highly shared sequence variants was considered likely to be a technical artifact of the sequencing pipeline. According to a later analysis, parvovirus B19, influenza, CMV and Epstein-Barr virus appeared linked to several top co-occurrence clusters. According to a later analysis, TCR association rates differed among HLA loci, with DRB1 alleles showing the most associated TCRs and HLA-C alleles showing the fewest. In an earlier analysis of around 600 of the donors, most TCR beta V segments appeared in productive rearrangements about 87% or about 30% of the time, broadly matching IMGT annotations. A later analysis associated approximately 17,000 TCR beta sequences with specific HLA alleles at a false discovery rate of 0.05. According to the authors, the approach could potentially be generalized to other disease states and immunological phenotypes.

Reading from cysteine to phenylalanine, the CDR3 counts 15 amino acids. Only the CDR3 part of the read is kept: 45 bases, read in frame from the first base. V trim: 1 base; J trim: 7 bases; unmatched bases: 5. The germline V gene gives CDR1 as SGHRS and CDR2 as YFSETQ. The cohort was made up of 500 to 850 healthy bone marrow donors. All cohort members were sampled while nominally healthy, although unrecorded immune exposures were likely present. The donor tested CMV seronegative, placing the donor among the 350 to 400 seronegative members of the cohort. Every donor gave a peripheral blood sample, and the peripheral blood mononuclear cells from that sample were used for TCR beta sequencing. The Qiagen DNeasy Blood Extraction Kit was used to extract genomic DNA from the blood cell samples. Library prep was done by the immunoSEQ multiplex PCR assay. For the multiplex PCR, a mixture combining 60 forward primers for TCR Vbeta segments and 13 reverse primers for TCR Jbeta segments was used. Amplification of the CDR3 region of rearranged TCR beta genes was performed with a multiplex PCR assay on genomic DNA. Amplified TCR beta libraries were sequenced as 87-base-pair reads on the Illumina HiSeq System. For the original study's pipeline: A later analysis counted approximately 74 million unique TCR beta chains across the 500 to 850 repertoires, and some 11 million of these chains were shared by at least two donors. Raw reads were error-corrected and collapsed into unique sequences with a nearest-neighbor algorithm that merged closely related sequences to remove PCR and sequencing errors. CDR3 sequences were aligned to IMGT reference sequences to assign V, D and J gene segments. For a sequence to be retained, a match of at least six nucleotides to both a V gene segment and a J gene segment was required. Rearrangements were called productive when the CDR3 lacked stop codons and stayed in frame with V and J; all others were non-productive. CDR3 was defined by IMGT convention, running from the second conserved V-encoded cysteine to the conserved J-encoded phenylalanine. In an earlier analysis of more than 550 of the donors, sequences lacking an unambiguous match to a single V gene segment were excluded. In an earlier analysis of 500 to 750 of the donors, V segments were called functional above 56.7% productive rearrangements and were called segregating when the between-donor standard deviation exceeded 5%. To diagnose cytomegalovirus status from the catalog of TCR beta chain sequences, a statistical classification framework was built. V and J gene assignment, in a later analysis, came from comparing TCR nucleotide sequences with IMGT/GENE-DB human TR gene sequences. The TCRdist pipeline was used in a later analysis to assign CDR3 sequences and most-parsimonious VDJ recombination scenarios. In a later analysis, each TCR beta chain was defined by its CDR3 amino acid sequence together with its V-gene family, and reads lacking a unique V-gene family were excluded. A later analysis removed several hundred highly shared, low-generation-probability nucleotide sequences to deal with suspected cross-contamination and a sequencing artifact. In a later analysis, a clonal expansion index was calculated for each public chain from normalized within-repertoire ranks of inferred template counts. A later analysis computed generation probabilities with a VDJ recombination model fitted to out-of-frame rearrangements, and checked the results against IGoR. In a later analysis, TCR-TCR, TCR-HLA and TCR-CMV co-occurrence was scored with hypergeometric tests, and a repertoire-size bias correction was applied to TCR pairs. A later analysis estimated false discovery rates by permuting HLA or CMV assignments 20 times. In a later analysis, co-occurring TCRs were grouped using DBSCAN, with TCRdist sequence similarity added in when clustering inside HLA-allele-positive subsets. Co-occurrence clustering excluded repertoires with fewer than 30,000 or more than 120,000 public chains, plus five with anomalous nucleotide sharing. TCRdb took over this immuneACCESS table, retaining in-frame rearrangements with V and J assigned. Such tables are incomplete; in checked studies, under half of the missing clones stem from an unresolved V gene, and the remainder is unexplained. Clone size and the V and J calls come from that table; the DNA yielded D and trimming. The sample includes about 77,000 clones, with about four fifths observed a single time. The top ten clones comprise about 3.5% of the sample.

About this clone itself: Its recognized antigen is unknown. No per-base quality is available; no much larger clone lies one base away.

This receptor chain uses TRBV5-1 and TRBJ2-1; 10 bases in the junction line up with TRBD2. Sequencing was performed on PBMCs. This receptor was obtained from a man aged 35-49 years in good health and CMV-seronegative. CDR3 region: CASSLTSGVINEQFF. The DNA sequence is TGCGCCAGCAGCTTGACTAGCGGGGTAATAAATGAGCAGTTCTTC.